Described below is a single TCR beta chain sequence and its context. Antigen unknown. The same CDR3 also results from other DNA sequences found in this sample. These data originate in a study of memory CD4+ T cells and cytomegalovirus serostatus. Findings and limits, study-wide: Each of fewer than 80 CMV-associated TCRbeta sequences occurred in one to five individuals.

Sequenced by immunoSEQ multiplex PCR; TCRdb stores in-frame clones only, minus some. The sample has approximately 47,000 clones; around 78% are singletons. V lost 0 bases and J lost 5, with 8 bases in between. Germline CDR1 SGHRS, CDR2 YFSETQ. The CDR3 totals 13 residues. The sort gate was single viable CD3+CD4+CD8-CD45RO+ cells for memory CD4+ T cells. The sequenced material came from memory CD4+ T cells from blood. This TCR was sampled from an adult in good health and CMV-seronegative. This rearrangement joins TRBV5-1 to TRBJ2-5; D is uncertain. CDR3 region: CASSLATQETQYF. The CDR3 DNA is TGCGCCAGCAGCTTGGCAACGCAGGAGACCCAGTACTTC.